A single sample gave rise to the 2 T cell receptor beta chains below, sequenced in a study of beta chain features in type 1 diabetes (dated by TCRdb to the late 2010s). The library was produced with the immunoSEQ multiplex PCR assay. The entire isolated RNA was reverse transcribed using the High Capacity cDNA Reverse Transcription Kit, and thus expressed TCRB transcripts were sequenced. TCRdb re-hosts the immuneACCESS table, in-frame sequences only. Its copies lack some clones; in the studies checked, an unresolved V gene accounts for under half of them, and the cause for the rest is not known. A total of about 180,000 clones appear in this sample, about 12% of them only once. Approximately 0.62% of the sample lies in the top ten. Sequencing used central memory CD4+ T cells from blood. These receptors came from a woman between 18 and 29 years old in good health.

This chain joins TRBV11-2 and TRBJ1-1, with a tentative D call TRBD1 (6 bases). There are 14 residues in the CDR3. In germline, CDR1 is SGHAT, CDR2 FQNNGV. Deletions cut 8 bases from V and 3 bases from J, with 16 bases between. CDR3 sequence: CASRSSDRDTEAFF. The CDR3 coding sequence is TGTGCCAGCCGCTCATCGGACAGAGACACTGAAGCTTTCTTT.

This chain links TRBV30 with TRBJ2-1; 8 bases align to TRBD2. V gave up 2 bases and J gave up 9 bases; unmatched junction bases: 6. The CDR3 is 13 residues long. Germline V CDR1 and CDR2: GTSNPN, SVGIG (reference sequence). The CDR3 bases are TGTGCCTGGAGTCGAATCACTAGCGGTGAGCAGTTCTTC. Its translation: CAWSRITSGEQFF.